Listed below are T cell receptor beta chains from one sample, sequenced in a study of blood T cells in healthy people across ages. TCRdb independently ran MiXCR on the 5' RACE reads; one entry per CDR3 protein. The repertoire has around 800,000 distinct CDR3 sequences, roughly 25% of them found once; the top ten carry 3%. The same sample was also used in a study of T cells of mothers and their children.

The sample was blood. These receptors originate from a boy aged 10-17 years in good health. Each CDR3 is given with its conserved first and last residue. The D gene is left open where the match is weak. Not all rows give a size; the values are once, few, many and, for expanded clones, a class.

j_call v_call clone_size d_call cdr3_aa cdr3_nt
TRBJ2-5 TRBV13 NA TRBD1 CASSPRGQGLRETQYF TGTGCCAGCAGCCCACGGGGACAGGGCCTTCGAGAGACCCAGTACTTC
TRBJ2-1 TRBV7-9 NA TRBD1 CASSSQGAWMDEQFF TGTGCCAGCAGCTCACAGGGGGCATGGATGGATGAGCAGTTCTTC
TRBJ2-5 TRBV3-1 NA TRBD2 CASSQTGTSAILGETQYF TGTGCCAGCAGCCAAACCGGGACTAGCGCAATCTTAGGAGAGACCCAGTACTTC
TRBJ2-5 TRBV7-9 few NA CASSFLGINDKETQYF TGTGCCAGCAGCTTCCTGGGGATTAATGATAAAGAGACCCAGTACTTC
TRBJ1-3 TRBV5-1 NA TRBD1 CASSPGQGVGNTIYF TGCGCCAGCAGCCCGGGACAGGGAGTTGGAAACACCATATATTTT
TRBJ1-2 TRBV2 NA NA CASRGQSGYGYTF TGTGCCAGCAGAGGGCAGTCTGGCTACGGCTACACCTTC
TRBJ2-7 TRBV20-1 NA NA CSADTDSQSEQYF TGCAGTGCTGATACGGACAGTCAAAGCGAGCAGTACTTC
TRBJ2-4 TRBV19 NA NA CASTLLGGGNIQYF TGTGCCAGCACCCTACTCGGAGGGGGAAACATTCAGTACTTC
TRBJ1-2 TRBV10-3 NA NA CAISGDTGAYGYTF TGTGCCATCAGTGGAGACACTGGGGCTTATGGCTACACCTTC
TRBJ2-1 TRBV24-1 NA NA CATSDQHTEQFF TGTGCCACCAGTGATCAGCACACTGAGCAGTTCTTC
TRBJ2-7 TRBV11-2 NA NA CASSQGTGGADSYEQYF TGTGCCAGCAGCCAAGGGACTGGCGGGGCTGATTCCTACGAGCAGTACTTC
TRBJ2-1 TRBV29-1 NA TRBD1 CSARQGPYNEQFF TGCAGCGCGAGACAGGGCCCCTACAATGAGCAGTTCTTC
TRBJ2-1 TRBV11-2 few TRBD2 CASSFSGGAANEQFF TGTGCCAGCAGCTTTAGCGGGGGGGCCGCAAATGAGCAGTTCTTC
TRBJ2-7 TRBV20-1 NA NA CSAHTSPAYEQYF TGCAGTGCCCATACTTCTCCGGCCTACGAGCAGTACTTC
TRBJ2-3 TRBV10-1 NA NA CASSDGRSTDTQYF TGCGCCAGCAGTGACGGGCGTTCCACAGATACGCAGTATTTT
TRBJ2-5 TRBV7-3 few TRBD1 CASSLRGTGGRETQYF TGTGCCAGCAGCTTAAGGGGGACAGGGGGCAGAGAGACCCAGTACTTC
TRBJ1-1 TRBV18 NA NA CASSPEGTMNTETFF TGTGCCAGCTCACCAGAGGGGACCATGAACACTGAAACTTTCTTT
TRBJ2-5 TRBV7-9 NA NA CASSDRVGQETQYF TGTGCCAGCAGCGACCGAGTGGGACAAGAGACCCAGTACTTC
TRBJ1-3 TRBV5-4 NA TRBD1 CASSTRDREGNTIYF TGTGCCAGCAGCACCCGGGACAGGGAAGGAAACACCATATATTTT
TRBJ2-1 TRBV3-1 few NA CASSLTRGGTLGNEQFF TGTGCCAGCAGCTTGACCCGTGGCGGGACGCTAGGGAATGAGCAGTTCTTC
TRBJ2-3 TRBV24-1 NA NA CATSVSRTQYF TGTGCCACCAGTGTAAGTCGTACGCAGTATTTT
TRBJ2-7 TRBV20-1 NA NA CSVVTGYEQYF TGCAGTGTAGTGACCGGATACGAGCAGTACTTC
TRBJ2-5 TRBV7-9 NA NA CAMAAETQYF TGTGCCATGGCAGCCGAGACCCAGTACTTC
TRBJ2-3 TRBV6-5 NA NA CASSYPGPNGDTQYF TGTGCCAGCAGTTATCCGGGCCCCAATGGAGATACGCAGTATTTT
TRBJ1-1 TRBV12-3/TRBV12-4 once NA CASSFHRDTEAFF TGTGCCAGCAGTTTCCACAGGGATACTGAAGCTTTCTTT
TRBJ2-2 TRBV2 few NA CASGLVSGELFF TGTGCCAGTGGCCTTGTCTCCGGGGAGCTGTTTTTT
TRBJ1-2 TRBV11-2 NA NA CASSLVGSGTGYTF TGTGCCAGCAGCTTAGTTGGGTCGGGGACGGGCTACACCTTC
TRBJ2-7 TRBV5-1 NA TRBD1 CASSGGQAAGYEQYF TGCGCCAGCAGCGGGGGACAGGCTGCAGGCTACGAGCAGTACTTC
TRBJ2-6 TRBV9 NA NA CASSGDLSGANALTF TGTGCCAGCAGCGGGGACCTCTCTGGGGCCAACGCCCTGACTTTC
TRBJ2-1 TRBV6-4 NA TRBD2 CASSRLAGSSYNEQFF TGTGCCAGCAGTCGACTAGCGGGTTCTTCCTACAATGAGCAGTTCTTC
TRBJ1-1 TRBV12-5 NA NA CASGLVADGNTEAFF TGTGCTAGTGGTTTGGTTGCAGATGGAAACACTGAAGCTTTCTTT
TRBJ2-2 TRBV20-1 NA TRBD1 CSARVGGLYTGELFF TGCAGTGCTAGAGTAGGGGGCTTATACACCGGGGAGCTGTTTTTT
TRBJ2-7 TRBV12-3/TRBV12-4 NA NA CASSGREQYF TGTGCCAGCAGTGGCCGCGAGCAGTACTTC
TRBJ2-1 TRBV10-3 NA TRBD2 CAIRGTSGGQYNEQFF TGTGCCATCAGGGGGACTAGCGGGGGGCAGTACAATGAGCAGTTCTTC
TRBJ2-2 TRBV6-1 NA TRBD2 CATRLAGNTGELFF TGTGCCACCCGGCTAGCGGGGAACACCGGGGAGCTGTTTTTT
TRBJ2-3 TRBV11-2 NA TRBD2 CASSRRLAGGPTDTQYF TGTGCCAGCAGCCGCAGACTAGCGGGGGGGCCCACAGATACGCAGTATTTT
TRBJ2-1 TRBV6-5 NA TRBD1 CASSSRDSLNNEQFF TGTGCCAGCAGTTCCCGGGACAGTCTGAACAATGAGCAGTTCTTC
TRBJ1-2 TRBV30 NA TRBD1 CAWSVTGEGYTF TGTGCCTGGAGTGTAACAGGGGAGGGCTACACCTTC
TRBJ1-6 TRBV3-1 few NA CASSQGEGGSPLHF TGTGCCAGCAGCCAGGGAGAGGGTGGTTCACCCCTCCACTTT
TRBJ2-7 TRBV3-1 few NA CASSQESLAAAYEQYF TGTGCCAGCAGCCAAGAGTCGCTAGCCGCGGCCTACGAGCAGTACTTC
TRBJ2-4 TRBV6-1 few TRBD2 CASTIRGGKNIQYF TGTGCCAGCACAATTCGGGGGGGCAAAAACATTCAGTACTTC
TRBJ2-5 TRBV18 NA NA CASSPQPAQETQYF TGTGCCAGCTCACCCCAGCCGGCACAAGAGACCCAGTACTTC
TRBJ1-2 TRBV10-2 many NA CASSDWGPGSGYTF TGCGCCAGCAGTGATTGGGGGCCCGGGTCTGGCTACACCTTC